This TCR beta chain was recorded in a study of blood T cell repertoires in COVID-19. Across the whole study: Samples came from the United States, Italy and Spain, spanning acute and convalescent COVID-19. T cells, B-cell-depleted T cells, or PBMCs provided the cDNA or gDNA that served as material.

In the original workflow: Reference gene primer amplification gave nucleated cell count estimates. The repertoire was sequenced with immunoSEQ multiplex PCR; TCRdb's copy has only in-frame clones and lacks some. V and J calls and clone size are given by that table; D and trimming were obtained from the DNA. Altogether approximately 98,000 clones are present, 88% being singletons, with the ten largest covering about 2.2%. The sequence was collected from a human donor in a cohort sampled during active COVID-19. Sequenced: peripheral blood.

CDR3: CASSQYDKPYQYEQYF. Here the CDR3 DNA reads TGCGCCAGCAGCCAGTACGACAAACCCTATCAATACGAGCAGTACTTC. The rearrangement uses TRBV4-1 and TRBJ2-7; D gene uncertain. Trimming took 3 bases from V and 4 from J, leaving 19 bases between them. CDR1 and CDR2 from the germline V gene are MGHRA and YSYEKL. This CDR3 region has 16 residues.